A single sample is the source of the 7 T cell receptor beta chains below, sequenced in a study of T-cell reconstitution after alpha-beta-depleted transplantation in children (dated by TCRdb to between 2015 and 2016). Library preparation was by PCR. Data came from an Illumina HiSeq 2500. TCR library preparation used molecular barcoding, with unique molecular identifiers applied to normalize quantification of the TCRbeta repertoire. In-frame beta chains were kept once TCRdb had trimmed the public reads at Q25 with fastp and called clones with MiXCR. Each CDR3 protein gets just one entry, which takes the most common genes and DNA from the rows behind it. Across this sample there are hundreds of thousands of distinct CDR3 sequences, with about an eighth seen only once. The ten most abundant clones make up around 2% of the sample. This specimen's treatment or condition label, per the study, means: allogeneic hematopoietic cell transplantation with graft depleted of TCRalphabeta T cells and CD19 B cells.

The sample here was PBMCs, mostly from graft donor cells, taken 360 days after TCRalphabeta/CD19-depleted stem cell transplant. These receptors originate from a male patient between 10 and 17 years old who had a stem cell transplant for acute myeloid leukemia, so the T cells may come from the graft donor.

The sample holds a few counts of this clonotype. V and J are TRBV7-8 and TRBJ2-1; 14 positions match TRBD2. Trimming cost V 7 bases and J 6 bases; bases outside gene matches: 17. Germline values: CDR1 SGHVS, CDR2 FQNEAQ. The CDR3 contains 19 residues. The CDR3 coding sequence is TGTGCCAGCAACGCCGATGGACTAGCGGGAGGCAATTCAATCAATGAGCAGTTCTTC. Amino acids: CASNADGLAGGNSINEQFF.

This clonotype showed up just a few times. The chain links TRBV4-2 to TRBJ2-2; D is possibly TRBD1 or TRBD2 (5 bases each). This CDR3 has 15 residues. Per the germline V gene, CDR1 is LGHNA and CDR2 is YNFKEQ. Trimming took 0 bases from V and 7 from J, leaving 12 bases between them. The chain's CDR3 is CASSQDGTIFGELFF. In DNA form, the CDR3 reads TGTGCCAGCAGCCAAGATGGGACGATCTTCGGGGAGCTGTTTTTT.

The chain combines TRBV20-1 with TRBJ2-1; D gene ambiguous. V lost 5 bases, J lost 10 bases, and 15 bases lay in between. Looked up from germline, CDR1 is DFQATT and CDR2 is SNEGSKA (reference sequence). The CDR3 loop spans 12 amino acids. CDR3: CSAQSVRREQFF. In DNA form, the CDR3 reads TGCAGTGCTCAATCGGTCCGGCGGGAGCAGTTCTTC.

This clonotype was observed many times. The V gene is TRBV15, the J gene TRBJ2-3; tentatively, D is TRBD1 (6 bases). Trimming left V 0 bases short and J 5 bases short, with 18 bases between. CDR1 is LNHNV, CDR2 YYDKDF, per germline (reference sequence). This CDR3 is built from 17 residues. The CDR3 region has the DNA TGTGCCACCAGCAGAGAAGGGCCCTGGGGGCCTTTAGATACGCAGTATTTT. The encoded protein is CATSREGPWGPLDTQYF.

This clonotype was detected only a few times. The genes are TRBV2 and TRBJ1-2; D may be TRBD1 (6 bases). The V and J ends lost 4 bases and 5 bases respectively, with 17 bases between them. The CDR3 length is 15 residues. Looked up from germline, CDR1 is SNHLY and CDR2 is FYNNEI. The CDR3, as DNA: TGTGCCAGCAGTGTCTCCGGGACAAAGGGGTATGGCTACACCTTC. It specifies CASSVSGTKGYGYTF.

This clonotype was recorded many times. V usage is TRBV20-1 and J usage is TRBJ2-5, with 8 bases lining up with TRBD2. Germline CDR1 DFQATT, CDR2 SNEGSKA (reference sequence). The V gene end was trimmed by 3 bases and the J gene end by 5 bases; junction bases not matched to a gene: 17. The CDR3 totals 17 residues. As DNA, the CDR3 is TGCAGTGCTAGTCTTGGCCTAGCGGGCCCCCGGTGGGAGACCCAGTACTTC. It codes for CSASLGLAGPRWETQYF.

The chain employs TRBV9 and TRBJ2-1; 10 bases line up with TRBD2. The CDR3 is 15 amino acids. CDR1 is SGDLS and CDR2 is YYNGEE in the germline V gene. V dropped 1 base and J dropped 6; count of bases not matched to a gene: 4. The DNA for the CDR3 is TGTGCCAGCAGCGTACAAGCGGGAGGGCCCAATGAGCAGTTCTTC. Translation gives CASSVQAGGPNEQFF.